One sample yielded the 16 T cell receptor beta chains listed below, sequenced in a study of blood T cell repertoires in COVID-19. The table came from immunoSEQ multiplex PCR; TCRdb's copy has only in-frame clones and leaves some out. The sample has more than 200,000 clones, less than 90% seen once. Sequencing used peripheral blood. Receptors originate from a man in his 70s with acute or convalescent COVID-19.

This chain connects TRBV9 to TRBJ1-6, with D unresolved. The CDR3 has 16 amino acids. V was clipped by 0 bases and J by 7 bases, with 14 bases between them. Germline V gene data show CDR1 as SGDLS and CDR2 as YYNGEE. DNA of the CDR3: TGTGCCAGCAGCGTAGGTTTAGCACAATTAAATTCACCCCTCCACTTT. Translating gives CASSVGLAQLNSPLHF.

The gene calls are TRBV7-9 and TRBJ2-7; 8 bases are a match to TRBD1. Per the germline V gene, CDR1 is SEHNR and CDR2 is FQNEAQ (reference sequence). J lost 2 bases, V lost 7 bases, and 4 bases had no gene match. This CDR3 is built from 13 residues. The DNA for the CDR3 is TGTGCCAGCACCCGACAGGGGCCCTACGAGCAGTACTTC. Its protein is CASTRQGPYEQYF.

The rearrangement joins TRBV7-2 to TRBJ2-7; 14 positions match TRBD2. Germline lookup yields CDR1 SGHTA and CDR2 FQGNSA. The CDR3 runs 15 residues. V lost 4 bases and J lost 2; bases outside the gene matches: 1. CDR3 region: CASSWTSGRTYEQYF. The CDR3 DNA is TGTGCCAGCAGCTGGACTAGCGGGAGGACCTACGAGCAGTACTTC. Supplemented by reference TRBV7-2 and TRBJ2-7, the full variable domain reads GAGVSQSPSNKVTEKGKDVELRCDPISGHTALYWYRQSLGQGLEFLIYFQGNSAPDKSGLPSDRFSAERTGGSVSTLTIQRTQQEDSAVYLCASSWTSGRTYEQYFGPGTRLTVT.

The chain uses TRBV29-1 and TRBJ2-3; TRBD2 matches 11 bases. The CDR3 sequence is 12 residues long. The J segment lost 3 bases and the V segment lost 7 bases, leaving 0 bases of the junction unmatched. Per the germline V gene, CDR1 is SQVTM and CDR2 is ANQGSEA. Here the CDR3 reads CSGTSGTDTQYF. The CDR3 DNA reads as TGCAGCGGGACTAGCGGGACAGATACGCAGTATTTT.

This clone appeared a single time. This chain links TRBV12-3 or TRBV12-4 with TRBJ1-1; 8 bases match TRBD1. With V trimmed by 7 bases and J by 4 bases, 5 bases remained unmatched. The CDR3 has 13 residues. As DNA, the CDR3 is TGTGCCAGCAAAGACAGGGGTGGCACTGAAGCTTTCTTT. Its protein is CASKDRGGTEAFF.

The chain employs TRBV7-3 and TRBJ1-3; D not certain. Trimming cost V 1 base and J 3 bases, with 4 bases left between them. CDR3 length: 13 amino acids. Looked up from germline, CDR1 is SGHTA and CDR2 is FQGTGA. The DNA for the CDR3 is TGTGCCAGCAGCTTAATGAGTGGAAACACCATATATTTT. This sequence encodes CASSLMSGNTIYF.

This rearrangement joins TRBV10-3 to TRBJ2-3; TRBD2 matches 9 bases. The CDR3 is made up of 14 amino acids. J gave up 6 bases and V 9 bases, and 10 bases lay outside the gene matches. Per germline, CDR1 ENHRY and CDR2 SYGVKD. CDR3 amino acids: CAIGGTSPTDTQYF. DNA for the CDR3: TGTGCCATTGGCGGGACTAGCCCCACGGATACGCAGTATTTT.

At least ten counts were recorded for this clone. This sequence joins TRBV2 and TRBJ2-1; TRBD2 agrees at 10 bases. Germline-derived CDR1 and CDR2 are SNHLY and FYNNEI. The CDR3 totals 17 residues. V lost 2 bases, J lost 8 bases, and 12 bases stayed unmatched. CDR3 loop: CASSEFLAGDLGDEQFF. Written as DNA, the CDR3 is TGTGCCAGCAGTGAATTTCTAGCGGGAGATCTGGGGGATGAGCAGTTCTTC.

J is TRBJ1-5 and V is TRBV10-3, with 9 bases lining up with TRBD1. The CDR3 runs 14 residues. The trim removed 10 bases at V and 0 bases at J, leaving 4 bases unmatched. The germline V gene has CDR1 ENHRY and CDR2 SYGVKD. The CDR3, as DNA: TGTGCCACTTCGGGACAGGGTAGCAATCAGCCCCAGCATTTT. This sequence encodes CATSGQGSNQPQHF.

This clone has only a few counts. The rearrangement links TRBV14 to TRBJ2-1, with 10 bases aligning to TRBD2. Germline V CDR1 and CDR2: SGHDN, FVKESK. This CDR3 has 18 amino acids. V trimming: 4 bases; J trimming: 0 bases; junction bases outside the gene matches: 9. Written as DNA, the CDR3 is TGTGCCAGCAGCCCCACGGATCTAGCGGGAGCCTCCTACAATGAGCAGTTCTTC. Its translation is CASSPTDLAGASYNEQFF.

The chain has TRBV15 and TRBJ1-1; TRBD1 aligns across 11 bases. The CDR3 spans 16 residues. Germline V gene sequence: CDR1 LNHNV, CDR2 YYDKDF (reference sequence). The junction had 6 bases not matched to a gene; V was cut back by 0 bases and J by 6 bases. CDR3 in amino acids: CATSRDRTGGDAEAFF. The CDR3 region has the DNA TGTGCCACCAGCAGAGATCGGACAGGGGGCGACGCTGAAGCTTTCTTT.

The rearrangement uses TRBV19 and TRBJ2-5; maybe TRBD2 (5 bases). Germline-derived CDR1 and CDR2 are LNHDA and SQIVND (reference sequence). Trimming removed 5 bases from V and 5 bases from J, with 12 bases in between. The CDR3 is made up of 13 amino acids. In DNA, the CDR3 is TGTGCCAGTAGTTCTGACCGAGGGGAGACCCAGTACTTC. It codes for CASSSDRGETQYF.

The chain uses TRBV2 and TRBJ2-1; 10 bases agree with TRBD2. Germline loops: CDR1 SNHLY, CDR2 FYNNEI. V gave up 6 bases and J gave up 4 bases; unmatched junction bases: 6. This CDR3 is 15 amino acids long. In DNA form, the CDR3 reads TGTGCCAGCAGCAGCGGGAGGGGTTTATACAATGAGCAGTTCTTC. Translated: CASSSGRGLYNEQFF.

This clone showed up just once. The chain uses TRBV28 and TRBJ2-7; D unclear. CDR3 size: 14 residues. Trimming shortened V by 6 bases and J by 1 base, and 13 bases separated the two germline ends. Looked up from germline, CDR1 is MDHEN and CDR2 is SYDVKM. CDR3 in DNA: TGTGCCAGCAGCCCGACTTACCATTCCTACGAGCAGTACTTC. This translates into CASSPTYHSYEQYF.

The rearrangement uses TRBV28 and TRBJ1-6; tentative D call: TRBD1 (5 bases). This CDR3 is built from 12 residues. Germline V gives CDR1 MDHEN, CDR2 SYDVKM. V shed 8 bases and J shed 6 bases, with 8 bases lying between them. CDR3 residues: CASETVNSPLHF. CDR3 coding DNA: TGTGCCAGCGAGACAGTTAATTCACCCCTCCACTTT.

The chain joins TRBV27 to TRBJ1-4, with a weak D call TRBD1 (5 bases). This CDR3 has 14 amino acids. Deletions cut 3 bases from V and 4 bases from J, with 9 bases between. In germline, CDR1 is MNHEY, CDR2 SMNVEV (reference sequence). CDR3 nucleotides: TGTGCCAGCAGTTTCTCAGGGCATAATGAAAAACTGTTTTTT. The encoded protein is CASSFSGHNEKLFF.